This record looks at one T cell receptor beta chain sequence and its context. Its cognate antigen is unknown. Trimming took 4 bases from V and 7 from J; bases not matched to a gene: 7. The CDR3 spans 14 residues. Germline CDR1 is WNHNN and CDR2 is SYGVQD (reference sequence). Repertoires were generated with immunoSEQ multiplex PCR, while TCRdb's copy carries only in-frame clones and drops some. The table includes 97,000 or so clones, roughly 90% detected once. The data belong to a study of OX40 agonist ivuxolimab in advanced cancers. Study results and caveats: Clonal expansion by week 6 occurred in CD4+ and CD8+ blood T cells (at 0.1 to 3.0 mg/kg).

This receptor was obtained from an adult with an advanced solid tumor such as melanoma, head and neck, liver or kidney cancer. The material was CD4+ or CD8+ T cells sorted from blood, obtained in a trial of the OX40 agonist ivuxolimab. The chain recombines TRBV10-1 with TRBJ2-3; 8 bases map to TRBD2. The CDR3 nucleotides are TGCGCCAGCAGTGGTAGCGGGGATCCGAATACGCAGTATTTT. Translation: CASSGSGDPNTQYF.